One and the same sample provided the 3 T cell receptor beta chains below, sequenced in a study of post-analysis software for immune sequencing data. Each TCR beta cDNA library carried unique molecular identifiers. In TCRdb, the PCR reads were re-called with MiXCR into one record per CDR3 protein. The table includes 700,000 to 800,000 distinct CDR3 sequences, 30% detected once. These receptors have no identified antigens. Study observations and caveats: Elevated frequency relative to controls characterized 4 or 5 TRBV segments in patients, TRBV5-6, TRBV5-1 and TRBV20-1 among them.

The specimen sequenced was blood. These receptors originate from a girl under 18 with multiple sclerosis.

The chain recombines TRBV6-2 or TRBV6-3 with TRBJ2-1, with 9 bases aligning to TRBD1. Germline V gene lookup returns CDR1 MNHEY and CDR2 SVGEGT. This CDR3 region has 15 residues. The ends lost 6 bases at V and 5 bases at J; junction bases unmatched: 8. CDR3 region: CASRKDRGIHNEQFF. CDR3 nucleotides: TGTGCCAGCAGGAAAGACAGGGGGATCCACAATGAGCAGTTCTTC.

CDR3 residues: CASSQGWRQEHEKLFF. DNA of the CDR3: TGCGCCAGCAGCCAAGGCTGGAGACAGGAGCATGAAAAACTGTTTTTT. This chain joins TRBV4-3 and TRBJ1-4; tentatively, D is TRBD1 (6 bases). Germline V gene sequence: CDR1 LGHNA, CDR2 YSLEER. CDR3 length: 16 amino acids. The V end was cut by 1 base, the J end by 6 bases, with 15 bases between.

Only a few counts were recorded for this clonotype. The CDR3 spells CASSLVSVKGGYTF. DNA of the CDR3: TGTGCCAGCAGCTTAGTTTCTGTCAAGGGTGGCTACACCTTC. The chain joins TRBV7-9 to TRBJ1-2, with no clear D. CDR1 and CDR2 from the germline V gene are SEHNR and FQNEAQ (reference sequence). V was trimmed by 1 base and J by 7 bases, leaving 13 bases between them. This CDR3 region has 14 residues.